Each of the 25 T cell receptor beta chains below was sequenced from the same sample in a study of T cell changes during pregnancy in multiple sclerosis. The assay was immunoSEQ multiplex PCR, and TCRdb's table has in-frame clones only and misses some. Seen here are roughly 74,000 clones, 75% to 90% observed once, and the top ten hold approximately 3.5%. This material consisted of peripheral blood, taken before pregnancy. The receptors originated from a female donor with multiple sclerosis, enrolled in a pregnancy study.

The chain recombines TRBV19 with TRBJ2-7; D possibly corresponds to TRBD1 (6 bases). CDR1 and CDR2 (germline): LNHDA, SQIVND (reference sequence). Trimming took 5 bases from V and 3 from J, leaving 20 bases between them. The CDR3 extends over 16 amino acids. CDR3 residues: CASSGPRGAGDYEQYF. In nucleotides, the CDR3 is TGTGCCAGTAGTGGGCCTAGGGGAGCAGGGGACTACGAGCAGTACTTC.

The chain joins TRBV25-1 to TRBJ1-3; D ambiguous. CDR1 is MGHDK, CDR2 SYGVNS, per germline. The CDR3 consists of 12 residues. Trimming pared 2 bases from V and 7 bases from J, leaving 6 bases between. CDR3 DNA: TGTGCCAGCAGTGAAGCCTACAACACCATATATTTT. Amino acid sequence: CASSEAYNTIYF.

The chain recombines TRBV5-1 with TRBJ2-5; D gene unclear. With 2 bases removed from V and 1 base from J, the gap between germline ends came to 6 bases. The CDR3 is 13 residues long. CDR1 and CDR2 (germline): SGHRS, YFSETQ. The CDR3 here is CASSLSVQETQYF. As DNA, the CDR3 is TGCGCCAGCAGCTTAAGCGTCCAAGAGACCCAGTACTTC.

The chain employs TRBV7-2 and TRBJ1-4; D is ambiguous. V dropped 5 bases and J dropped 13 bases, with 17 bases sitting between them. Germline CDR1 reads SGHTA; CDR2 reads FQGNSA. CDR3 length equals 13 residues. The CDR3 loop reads CASSPFQADLLFF. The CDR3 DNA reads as TGTGCCAGCAGCCCCTTCCAGGCAGACCTACTGTTTTTT.

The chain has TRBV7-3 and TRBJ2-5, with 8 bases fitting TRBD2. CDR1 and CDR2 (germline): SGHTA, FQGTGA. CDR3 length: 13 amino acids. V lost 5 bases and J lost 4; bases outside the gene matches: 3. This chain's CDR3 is CASSRSGVETQYF. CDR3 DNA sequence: TGTGCCAGCAGCCGTAGCGGGGTAGAGACCCAGTACTTC.

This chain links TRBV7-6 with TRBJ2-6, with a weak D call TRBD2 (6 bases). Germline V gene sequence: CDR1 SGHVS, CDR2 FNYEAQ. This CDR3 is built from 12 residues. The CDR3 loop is CAAGGGANVLTF. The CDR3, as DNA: TGTGCAGCCGGGGGTGGGGCCAACGTCCTGACTTTC. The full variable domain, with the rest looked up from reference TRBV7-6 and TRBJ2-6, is GAGVSQSPRYKVTKRGQDVALRCDPISGHVSLYWYRQALGQGPEFLTYFNYEAQQDKSGLPNDRFSAERPEGSISTLTIQRTEQRDSAMYRCAAGGGANVLTFGAGSRLTVL.

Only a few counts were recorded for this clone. This chain's CDR3 is CASSYQGLLNSPLHF. CDR3 sequence (DNA): TGTGCCAGCAGTTACCAGGGACTCCTGAATTCACCCCTCCACTTT. The J gene is TRBJ1-6, the V gene TRBV6-5, with D possibly being TRBD1 (5 bases). V was clipped by 2 bases and J by 7 bases, with 12 bases between them. CDR3 length: 15 amino acids. Germline V CDR1 and CDR2: MNHEY, SVGAGI.

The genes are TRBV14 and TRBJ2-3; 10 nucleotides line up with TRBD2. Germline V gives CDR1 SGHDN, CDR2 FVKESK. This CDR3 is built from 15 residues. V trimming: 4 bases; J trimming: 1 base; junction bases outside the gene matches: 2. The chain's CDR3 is CASSRGLAGTDTQYF. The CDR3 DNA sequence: TGTGCCAGCAGCCGAGGACTAGCGGGCACAGATACGCAGTATTTT.

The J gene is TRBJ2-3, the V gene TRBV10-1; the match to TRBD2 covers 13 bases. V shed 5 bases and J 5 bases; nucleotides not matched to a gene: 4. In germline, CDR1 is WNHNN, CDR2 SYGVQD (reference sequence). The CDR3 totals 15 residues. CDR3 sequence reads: CASSILAGGVDTQYF. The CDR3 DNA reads TGCGCCAGCAGTATACTAGCGGGAGGGGTAGATACGCAGTATTTT.

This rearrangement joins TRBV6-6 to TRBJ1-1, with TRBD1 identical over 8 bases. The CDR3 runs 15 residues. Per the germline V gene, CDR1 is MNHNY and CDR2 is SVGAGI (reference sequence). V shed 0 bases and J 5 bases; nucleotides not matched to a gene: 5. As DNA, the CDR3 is TGTGCCAGCAGTTACTCGAGCAGGGGGCGGACTGAAGCTTTCTTT. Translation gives CASSYSSRGRTEAFF.

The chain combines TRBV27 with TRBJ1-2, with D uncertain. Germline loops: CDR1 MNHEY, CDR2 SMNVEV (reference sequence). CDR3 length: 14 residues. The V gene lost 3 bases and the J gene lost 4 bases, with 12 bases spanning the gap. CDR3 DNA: TGTGCCAGCAGTTTTAAAGGCGGGGTCTATGGCTACACCTTC. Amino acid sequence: CASSFKGGVYGYTF.

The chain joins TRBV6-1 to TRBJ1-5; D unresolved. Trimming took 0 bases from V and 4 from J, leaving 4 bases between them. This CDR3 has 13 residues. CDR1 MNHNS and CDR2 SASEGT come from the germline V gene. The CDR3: CASSEAENQPQHF. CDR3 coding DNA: TGTGCCAGCAGTGAAGCGGAGAATCAGCCCCAGCATTTT.

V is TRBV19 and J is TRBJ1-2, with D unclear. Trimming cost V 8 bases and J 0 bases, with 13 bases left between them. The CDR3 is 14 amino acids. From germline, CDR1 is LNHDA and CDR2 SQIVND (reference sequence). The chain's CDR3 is CASLGGSPNYGYTF. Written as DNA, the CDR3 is TGTGCCAGTTTAGGAGGATCTCCTAACTATGGCTACACCTTC. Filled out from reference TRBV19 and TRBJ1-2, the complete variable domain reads DGGITQSPKYLFRKEGQNVTLSCEQNLNHDAMYWYRQDPGQGLRLIYYSQIVNDFQKGDIAEGYSVSREKKESFPLTVTSAQKNPTAFYLCASLGGSPNYGYTFGSGTRLTVV.

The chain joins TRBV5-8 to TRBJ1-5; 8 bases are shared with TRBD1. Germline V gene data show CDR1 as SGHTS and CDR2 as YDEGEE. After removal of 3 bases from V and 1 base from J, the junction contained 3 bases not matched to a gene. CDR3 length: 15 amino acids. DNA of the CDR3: TGTGCCAGCAGCTCATGGGACAGGAGCAATCAGCCCCAGCATTTT. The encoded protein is CASSSWDRSNQPQHF.

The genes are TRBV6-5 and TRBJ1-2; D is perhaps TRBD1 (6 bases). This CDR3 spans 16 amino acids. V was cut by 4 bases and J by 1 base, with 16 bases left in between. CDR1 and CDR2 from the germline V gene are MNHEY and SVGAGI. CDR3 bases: TGTGCCAGCAGTTCTCGGCGGACAGACCTTAACTATGGCTACACCTTC. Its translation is CASSSRRTDLNYGYTF.

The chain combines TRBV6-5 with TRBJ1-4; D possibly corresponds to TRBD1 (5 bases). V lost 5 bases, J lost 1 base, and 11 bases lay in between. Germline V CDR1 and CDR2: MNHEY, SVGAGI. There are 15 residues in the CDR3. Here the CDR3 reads CASSGGDGTNEKLFF. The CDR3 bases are TGTGCCAGCAGTGGGGGGGACGGAACTAATGAAAAACTGTTTTTT.

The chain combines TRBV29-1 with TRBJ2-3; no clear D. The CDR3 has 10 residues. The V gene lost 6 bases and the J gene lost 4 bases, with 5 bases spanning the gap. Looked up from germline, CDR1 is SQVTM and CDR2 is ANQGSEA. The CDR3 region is CSVEADTQYF. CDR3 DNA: TGCAGCGTCGAGGCAGATACGCAGTATTTT.

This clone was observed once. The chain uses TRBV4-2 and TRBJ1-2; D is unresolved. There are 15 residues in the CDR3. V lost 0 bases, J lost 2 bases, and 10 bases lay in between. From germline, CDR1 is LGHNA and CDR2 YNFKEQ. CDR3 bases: TGTGCCAGCAGCCAAGATTTGAACACGAACTATGGCTACACCTTC. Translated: CASSQDLNTNYGYTF.

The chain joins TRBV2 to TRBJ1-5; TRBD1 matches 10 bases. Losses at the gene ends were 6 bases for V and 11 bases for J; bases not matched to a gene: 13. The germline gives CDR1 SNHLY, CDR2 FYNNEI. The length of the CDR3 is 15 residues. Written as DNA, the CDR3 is TGTGCCAGCAGGGCGGGACAGGGGCTTCAAACGACCCAGCATTTT. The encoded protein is CASRAGQGLQTTQHF. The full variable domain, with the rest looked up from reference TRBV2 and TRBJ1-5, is EPEVTQTPSHQVTQMGQEVILRCVPISNHLYFYWYRQILGQKVEFLVSFYNNEISEKSEIFDDQFSVERPDGSNFTLKIRSTKLEDSAMYFCASRAGQGLQTTQHFGDGTRLSIL.

The CDR3 sequence is CASSVDALAGFGNTIYF. CDR3 DNA sequence: TGTGCCAGCAGCGTAGATGCCCTGGCGGGATTTGGAAACACCATATATTTT. J is TRBJ1-3 and V is TRBV9; D gene unclear. The ends were cut back, 0 bases at V and 3 bases at J, with 16 bases in the middle. CDR1 and CDR2 (germline): SGDLS, YYNGEE. CDR3 length: 17 residues.

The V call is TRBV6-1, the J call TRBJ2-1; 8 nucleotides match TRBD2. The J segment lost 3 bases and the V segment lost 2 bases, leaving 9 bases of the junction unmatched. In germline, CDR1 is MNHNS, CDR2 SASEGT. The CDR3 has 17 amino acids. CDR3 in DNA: TGTGCCAGCAGTGAATTGTGGGGCGGGGGGCTCTACAATGAGCAGTTCTTC. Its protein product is CASSELWGGGLYNEQFF.

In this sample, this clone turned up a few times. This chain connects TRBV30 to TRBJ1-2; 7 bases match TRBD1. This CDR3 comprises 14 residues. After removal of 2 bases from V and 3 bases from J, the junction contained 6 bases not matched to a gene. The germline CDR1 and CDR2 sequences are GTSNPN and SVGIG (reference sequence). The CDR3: CAWSPKDRHYGYTF. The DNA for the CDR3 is TGTGCCTGGAGTCCTAAGGACAGGCACTATGGCTACACCTTC.

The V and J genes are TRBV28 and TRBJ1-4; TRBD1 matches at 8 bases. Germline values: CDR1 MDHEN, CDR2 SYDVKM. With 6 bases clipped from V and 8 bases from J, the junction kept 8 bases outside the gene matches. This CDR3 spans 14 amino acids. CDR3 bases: TGTGCCAGCAGCGGACAGGGCGTGAGAGAAAAACTGTTTTTT. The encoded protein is CASSGQGVREKLFF.

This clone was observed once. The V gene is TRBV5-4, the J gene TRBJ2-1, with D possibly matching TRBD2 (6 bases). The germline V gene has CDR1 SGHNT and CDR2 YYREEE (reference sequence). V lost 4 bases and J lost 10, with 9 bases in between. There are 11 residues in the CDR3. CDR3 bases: TGTGCCAGCAGCCGGAGGGAAGAGCAGTTCTTC. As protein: CASSRREEQFF.

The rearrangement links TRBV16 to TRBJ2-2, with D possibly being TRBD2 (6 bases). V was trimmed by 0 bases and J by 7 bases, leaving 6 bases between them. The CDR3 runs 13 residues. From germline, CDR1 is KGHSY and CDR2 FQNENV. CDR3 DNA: TGTGCCAGCAGCCAATCTAGCGGCGGGGAGCTGTTTTTT. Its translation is CASSQSSGGELFF.